Below, 21 T cell receptor beta chains from the same sample are listed, as sequenced in a study of CD8 T cells in Susac syndrome (dated by TCRdb to the late 2010s). Receptor amplification or capture employed the immunoSEQ multiplex PCR assay. RNA was extracted using the RNeasy kit, and roughly 0.5 to 1 microgram was reverse transcribed with random hexamers. The public reads were reanalyzed by TCRdb: fastp trimming at Q25, MiXCR alignment, in-frame beta chains only. Rows are unified per CDR3 protein, each entry keeping the most common DNA and genes. The sample table records some 90,000 distinct CDR3 sequences; over 80% of these occur just once. The ten largest clones add up to less than 0.35% of the sample. The specimen was CD8+ T cells from PBMCs. These receptors originate from a human donor in good health.

The CDR3 here is CSAKEGGRLNEQFF. CDR3 bases: TGCAGTGCTAAGGAGGGGGGTAGGTTGAATGAGCAGTTCTTC. The rearrangement links TRBV20-1 to TRBJ2-1; perhaps D is TRBD1 or TRBD2 (6 bases each). CDR1 and CDR2 (germline): DFQATT, SNEGSKA (reference sequence). V was clipped by 4 bases and J by 7 bases, with 17 bases between them. The CDR3 consists of 14 residues.

The rearrangement uses TRBV20-1 and TRBJ2-1; D may match TRBD1 or TRBD2 (6 bases each). The germline CDR1 and CDR2 sequences are DFQATT and SNEGSKA (reference sequence). The CDR3 sequence is 12 residues long. Trimming removed 0 bases at V and 8 bases at J, with 8 bases between. CDR3 DNA: TGCAGTGCTAGAGAGGGGGGCGATGAGCAGTTCTTC. The encoded protein is CSAREGGDEQFF.

The chain couples TRBV6-5 to TRBJ2-7; 7 nucleotides agree with TRBD1. The CDR3 runs 14 residues. The trim removed 6 bases at V and 2 bases at J, leaving 7 bases unmatched. Germline assignment: CDR1 MNHEY and CDR2 SVGAGI. CDR3 loop: CASRERTGPYEQYF. The CDR3 DNA reads TGTGCCAGCAGGGAACGGACAGGACCCTACGAGCAGTACTTC.

The V call is TRBV7-9, the J call TRBJ2-7; 7 bases map to TRBD1. Trimming cost V 4 bases and J 1 base; bases outside gene matches: 7. This CDR3 has 15 amino acids. CDR1 SEHNR and CDR2 FQNEAQ come from the germline V gene (reference sequence). The CDR3 sequence is CASSSTGYRSYEQYF. In nucleotides, the CDR3 is TGTGCCAGCAGCTCGACAGGGTATCGGTCCTACGAGCAGTACTTC.

V and J are TRBV7-9 and TRBJ2-5; TRBD2 might be the D (5 bases). Deletions cut 5 bases from V and 2 bases from J, with 15 bases between. The CDR3 is made up of 15 amino acids. Germline V gene sequence: CDR1 SEHNR, CDR2 FQNEAQ (reference sequence). In nucleotides, the CDR3 is TGTGCCAGCAGCATTCCGGAGGCGGTACAAGAGACCCAGTACTTC. This encodes CASSIPEAVQETQYF.

The chain couples TRBV29-1 to TRBJ1-2; D is undetermined. The CDR3 covers 13 residues. Germline CDR1 reads SQVTM; CDR2 reads ANQGSEA. Between the trimmed V and J ends, which lost 3 bases and 4 bases, there was a span of 12 bases. Written as DNA, the CDR3 is TGCAGCGTTGATGAGGCCGCTTTCTATGGCTACACCTTC. This encodes CSVDEAAFYGYTF.

The chain uses TRBV4-1 and TRBJ1-2; tentative D call: TRBD1 (5 bases). CDR3 length equals 17 residues. Trimming pared 0 bases from V and 5 bases from J, leaving 19 bases between. The germline V gene encodes CDR1 MGHRA and CDR2 YSYEKL. CDR3 region: CASSQEERVPGGYGYTF. CDR3 bases: TGCGCCAGCAGCCAAGAGGAACGAGTCCCCGGGGGATATGGCTACACCTTC.

This sequence joins TRBV6-1 and TRBJ2-1, with D perhaps assigned TRBD1 or TRBD2 (5 bases each). The length of the CDR3 is 15 residues. CDR1 MNHNS and CDR2 SASEGT come from the germline V gene. Trimming left V 7 bases short and J 4 bases short, with 17 bases between. The CDR3 is CASTEGTPGYNEQFF. Written as DNA, the CDR3 is TGTGCCAGCACCGAGGGGACCCCCGGGTACAATGAGCAGTTCTTC.

The genes are TRBV3-1 and TRBJ2-5; no definite D call. The CDR3 length is 15 residues. Trimming took off 1 base at V and 2 bases at J, with 11 bases between the two ends. Germline CDR1 is LGHDT and CDR2 is YNNKEL (reference sequence). CDR3 residues: CASSQGSTEQETQYF. The CDR3 DNA is TGTGCCAGCAGCCAAGGTTCCACGGAACAAGAGACCCAGTACTTC.

V usage is TRBV6-5 and J usage is TRBJ1-5; 11 bases match TRBD1. Per germline, CDR1 MNHEY and CDR2 SVGAGI. V lost 6 bases, J lost 7 bases, and 5 bases stayed unmatched. There are 14 residues in the CDR3. CDR3: CASSRRDRGQPQHF. CDR3 DNA sequence: TGTGCCAGCAGCCGCCGGGACAGGGGGCAGCCCCAGCATTTT.

The V gene is TRBV2, the J gene TRBJ2-7; 7 bases match TRBD1. V trimming: 7 bases; J trimming: 2 bases; junction bases outside the gene matches: 5. CDR3 length: 13 residues. CDR1 is SNHLY, CDR2 FYNNEI, per germline. The CDR3 DNA is TGTGCCAGCATCGGACAGGAAACCTACGAGCAGTACTTC. Translating it yields CASIGQETYEQYF.

The J gene is TRBJ2-4, the V gene TRBV9; D unresolved. V was trimmed by 0 bases and J by 8 bases, leaving 9 bases between them. This CDR3 comprises 13 residues. Looked up from germline, CDR1 is SGDLS and CDR2 is YYNGEE. CDR3: CASSVGSGDIQYF. Here the CDR3 DNA reads TGTGCCAGCAGCGTAGGATCTGGTGACATTCAGTACTTC.

The J gene is TRBJ1-2, the V gene TRBV3-1; TRBD1 is a possible D gene (5 bases). V was pared by 4 bases and J by 8 bases, with 17 bases between. In germline, CDR1 is LGHDT, CDR2 YNNKEL (reference sequence). The CDR3 length is 14 residues. The DNA of the CDR3 is TGTGCCAGCAGCCCCGGGACGCCCGCGAGGGGCTACACCTTC. Its protein is CASSPGTPARGYTF.

This clonotype was counted once. The chain carries TRBV3-1 and TRBJ2-2; D is possibly TRBD2 (7 bases). CDR1 is LGHDT and CDR2 is YNNKEL in the germline V gene (reference sequence). The CDR3 totals 14 residues. Trimming stripped 2 bases from V and 8 bases from J, with 12 bases between. This CDR3 is CASSQRGAEGELFF. CDR3 sequence (DNA): TGTGCCAGCAGCCAACGGGGGGCTGAAGGGGAGCTGTTTTTT.

The genes are TRBV29-1 and TRBJ2-2; D unclear. Germline V CDR1 and CDR2: SQVTM, ANQGSEA. V dropped 5 bases and J dropped 5 bases, with 9 bases sitting between them. The CDR3 length is 12 residues. The CDR3 sequence is CSVLGWTGELFF. CDR3 nucleotide sequence: TGCAGCGTTCTAGGGTGGACCGGGGAGCTGTTTTTT.

The gene calls are TRBV6-2 or TRBV6-3 and TRBJ1-2; perhaps TRBD1 as D (5 bases). The CDR3 has 15 residues. The V gene lost 0 bases and the J gene lost 5 bases, with 13 bases spanning the gap. Germline CDR1 reads MNHEY; CDR2 reads SVGEGT. CDR3 DNA sequence: TGTGCCAGCAGTTACTCCCCTTGGGGGAGGTATGGCTACACCTTC. It specifies CASSYSPWGRYGYTF.

V and J are TRBV12-3 or TRBV12-4 and TRBJ1-3; TRBD1 is a possible D gene (5 bases). The CDR3 is 14 amino acids. V lost 7 bases and J lost 2, with 12 bases in between. The CDR3 loop is CASIPPGTGNTIYF. CDR3 nucleotides: TGTGCCAGCATCCCCCCAGGGACTGGAAACACCATATATTTT.

This rearrangement joins TRBV9 to TRBJ2-1; the D call may be TRBD1 or TRBD2 (5 bases each). Germline CDR1 is SGDLS and CDR2 is YYNGEE. Deletions cut 0 bases from V and 2 bases from J, with 9 bases between. This CDR3 spans 15 amino acids. CDR3 DNA: TGTGCCAGCAGCGTAGAGGGGACGGCCTACAATGAGCAGTTCTTC. This sequence encodes CASSVEGTAYNEQFF.

The table lists this clonotype with a count of one. The genes are TRBV19 and TRBJ2-1, with D possibly TRBD2 on 6 matching bases. There are 14 residues in the CDR3. Germline V gene sequence: CDR1 LNHDA, CDR2 SQIVND (reference sequence). V was clipped by 6 bases and J by 7 bases, with 16 bases between them. CDR3 residues: CASSHRGTRNEQFF. The CDR3 region has the DNA TGTGCCAGTAGCCACCGGGGGACGCGGAATGAGCAGTTCTTC.

The chain couples TRBV18 to TRBJ2-5; 8 positions match TRBD2. V trimming: 0 bases; J trimming: 13 bases; junction bases outside the gene matches: 4. CDR3 length: 12 residues. From germline, CDR1 is KGHSH and CDR2 LQKENI. The chain's CDR3 is CASSPPSGGVYF. The CDR3 DNA is TGTGCCAGCTCACCACCGAGCGGGGGAGTGTACTTC.

The CDR3 protein is CASSLGGDTEAFF. In nucleotides, the CDR3 is TGTGCCAGCAGCTTGGGGGGGGACACTGAAGCTTTCTTT. The chain couples TRBV7-8 to TRBJ1-1, with D tentatively TRBD1 (5 bases). Germline CDR1 reads SGHVS; CDR2 reads FQNEAQ. The CDR3 is made up of 13 amino acids. V was shortened by 3 bases and J by 3 bases, with 8 bases between the two germline ends.